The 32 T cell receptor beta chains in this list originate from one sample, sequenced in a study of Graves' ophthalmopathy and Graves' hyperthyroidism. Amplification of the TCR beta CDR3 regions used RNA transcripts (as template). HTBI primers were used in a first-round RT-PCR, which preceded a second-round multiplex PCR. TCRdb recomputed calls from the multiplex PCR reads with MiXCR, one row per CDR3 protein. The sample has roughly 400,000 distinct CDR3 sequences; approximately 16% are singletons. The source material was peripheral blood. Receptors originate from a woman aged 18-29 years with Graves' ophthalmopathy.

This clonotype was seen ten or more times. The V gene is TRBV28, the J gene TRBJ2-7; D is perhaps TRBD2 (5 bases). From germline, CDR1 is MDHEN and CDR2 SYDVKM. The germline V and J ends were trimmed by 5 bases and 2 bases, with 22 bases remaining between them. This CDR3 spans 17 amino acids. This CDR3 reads CASSSFFGGSTAYEQYF. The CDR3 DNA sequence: TGTGCCAGCAGTAGCTTTTTTGGCGGGTCAACCGCCTACGAGCAGTACTTC.

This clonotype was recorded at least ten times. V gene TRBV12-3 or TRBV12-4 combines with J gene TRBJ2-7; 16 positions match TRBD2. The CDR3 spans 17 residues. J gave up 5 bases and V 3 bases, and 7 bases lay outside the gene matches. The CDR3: CASSFGTSGRAGNEQYF. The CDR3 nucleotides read TGTGCCAGCAGTTTCGGGACTAGCGGGAGGGCCGGCAACGAGCAGTACTTC.

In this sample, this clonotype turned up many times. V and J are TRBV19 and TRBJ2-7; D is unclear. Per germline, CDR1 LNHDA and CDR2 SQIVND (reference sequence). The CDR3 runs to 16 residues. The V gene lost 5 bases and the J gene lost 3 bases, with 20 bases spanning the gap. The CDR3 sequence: CASSAPLALKFYEQYF. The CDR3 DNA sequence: TGTGCCAGTAGTGCCCCACTCGCGCTTAAATTCTACGAGCAGTACTTC.

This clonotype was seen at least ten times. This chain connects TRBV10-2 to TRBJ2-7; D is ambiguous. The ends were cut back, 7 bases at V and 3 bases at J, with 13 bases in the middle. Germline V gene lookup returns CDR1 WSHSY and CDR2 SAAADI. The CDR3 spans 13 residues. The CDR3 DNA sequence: TGCGCCAGCACCTCGGCGGTGGGCTACGAGCAGTACTTC. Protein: CASTSAVGYEQYF.

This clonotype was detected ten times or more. The CDR3 region is CASSLRGVEETQYF. In DNA, the CDR3 is TGTGCCAGCAGCCTACGAGGGGTCGAAGAGACCCAGTACTTC. This chain links TRBV7-2 with TRBJ2-5, with D perhaps assigned TRBD1 or TRBD2 (5 bases each). V was pared by 5 bases and J by 3 bases, with 13 bases between. The CDR3 consists of 14 residues. Germline V gene sequence: CDR1 SGHTA, CDR2 FQGNSA. Filled out from reference TRBV7-2 and TRBJ2-5, the complete variable domain reads GAGVSQSPSNKVTEKGKDVELRCDPISGHTALYWYRQSLGQGLEFLIYFQGNSAPDKSGLPSDRFSAERTGGSVSTLTIQRTQQEDSAVYLCASSLRGVEETQYFGPGTRLLVL.

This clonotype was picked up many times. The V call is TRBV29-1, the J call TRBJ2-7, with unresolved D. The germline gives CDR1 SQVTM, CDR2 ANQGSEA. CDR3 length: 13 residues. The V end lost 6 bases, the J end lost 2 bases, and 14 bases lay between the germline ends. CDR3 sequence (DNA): TGCAGCGTCAGTCTCAACCCGCCCTACGAGCAGTACTTC. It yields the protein CSVSLNPPYEQYF.

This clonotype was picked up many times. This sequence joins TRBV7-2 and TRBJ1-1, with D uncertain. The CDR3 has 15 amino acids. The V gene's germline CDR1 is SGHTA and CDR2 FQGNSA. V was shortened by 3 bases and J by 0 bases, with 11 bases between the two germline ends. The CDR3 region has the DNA TGTGCCAGCAGCTTCCCTGCAGGACTGAACACTGAAGCTTTCTTT. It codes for CASSFPAGLNTEAFF.

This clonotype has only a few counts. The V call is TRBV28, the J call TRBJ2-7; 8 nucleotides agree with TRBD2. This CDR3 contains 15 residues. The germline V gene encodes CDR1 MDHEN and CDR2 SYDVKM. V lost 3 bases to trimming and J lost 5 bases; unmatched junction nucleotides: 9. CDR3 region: CASSFISGMVDEQYF. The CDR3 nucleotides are TGTGCCAGCAGTTTTATTAGCGGGATGGTGGACGAGCAGTACTTC.

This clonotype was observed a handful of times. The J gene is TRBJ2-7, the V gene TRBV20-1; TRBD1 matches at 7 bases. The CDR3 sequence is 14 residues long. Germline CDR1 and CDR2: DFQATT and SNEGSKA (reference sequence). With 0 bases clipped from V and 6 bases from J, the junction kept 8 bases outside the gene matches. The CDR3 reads CSARDPDRVGEQYF. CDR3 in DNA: TGCAGTGCTAGAGACCCTGACAGGGTCGGCGAGCAGTACTTC.

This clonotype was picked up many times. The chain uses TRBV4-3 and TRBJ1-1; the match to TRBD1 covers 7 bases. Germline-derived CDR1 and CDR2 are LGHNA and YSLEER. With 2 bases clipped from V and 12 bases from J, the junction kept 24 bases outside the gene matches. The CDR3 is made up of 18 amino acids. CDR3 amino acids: CASSQSTQGGLGLGSTFF. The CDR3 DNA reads TGCGCCAGCAGCCAATCCACTCAGGGGGGGTTGGGGTTGGGCTCGACTTTCTTT.

The CDR3 coding sequence is TGTGCCAGCAGCGTCGAGAATCAGCCCCAGCATTTT. This translates into CASSVENQPQHF. This rearrangement joins TRBV7-9 to TRBJ1-5; D not resolved. CDR3 length equals 12 residues. CDR1 is SEHNR, CDR2 FQNEAQ, per germline (reference sequence). V shed 5 bases and J shed 4 bases, with 6 bases lying between them.

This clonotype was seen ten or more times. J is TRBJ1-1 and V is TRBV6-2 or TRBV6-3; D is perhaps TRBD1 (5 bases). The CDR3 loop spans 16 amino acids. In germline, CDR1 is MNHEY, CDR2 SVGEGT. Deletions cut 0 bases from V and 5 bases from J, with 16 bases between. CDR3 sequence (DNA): TGTGCCAGCAGTTACTCGAGGAGGGGCCCTTCTACTGAAGCTTTCTTT. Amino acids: CASSYSRRGPSTEAFF.

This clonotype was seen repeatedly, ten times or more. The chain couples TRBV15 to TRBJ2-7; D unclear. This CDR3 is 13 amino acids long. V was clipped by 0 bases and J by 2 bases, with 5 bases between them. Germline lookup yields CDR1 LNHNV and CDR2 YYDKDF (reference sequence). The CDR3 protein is CATSRDGAYEQYF. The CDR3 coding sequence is TGTGCCACCAGCAGAGATGGGGCCTACGAGCAGTACTTC.

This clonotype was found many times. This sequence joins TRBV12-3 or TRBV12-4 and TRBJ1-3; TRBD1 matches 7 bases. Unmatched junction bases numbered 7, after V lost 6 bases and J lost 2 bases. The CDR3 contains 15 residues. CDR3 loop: CASRNTGAAGNTIYF. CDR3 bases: TGTGCCAGCAGAAATACAGGGGCGGCTGGAAACACCATATATTTT.

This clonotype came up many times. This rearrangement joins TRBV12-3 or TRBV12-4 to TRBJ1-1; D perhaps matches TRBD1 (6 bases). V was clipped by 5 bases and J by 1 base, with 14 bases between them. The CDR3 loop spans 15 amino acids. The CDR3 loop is CASSRPGGPNTEAFF. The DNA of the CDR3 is TGTGCCAGCAGTCGCCCCGGGGGGCCGAACACTGAAGCTTTCTTT.

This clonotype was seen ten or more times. The CDR3 spells CASNGWGDTGELFF. The CDR3 nucleotides are TGTGCCAGCAACGGCTGGGGGGACACCGGGGAGCTGTTTTTT. This chain connects TRBV2 to TRBJ2-2; D possibly corresponds to TRBD2 (6 bases). CDR1 and CDR2 (germline): SNHLY, FYNNEI. The CDR3 is made up of 14 amino acids. The V end lost 7 bases, the J end lost 3 bases, and 12 bases lay between the germline ends.

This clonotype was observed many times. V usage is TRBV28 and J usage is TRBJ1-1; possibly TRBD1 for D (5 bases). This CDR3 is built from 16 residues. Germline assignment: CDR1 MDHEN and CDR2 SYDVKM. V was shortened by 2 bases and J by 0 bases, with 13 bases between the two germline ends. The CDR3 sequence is CASSLGGYKVNTEAFF. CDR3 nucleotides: TGTGCCAGCAGTTTAGGGGGTTATAAGGTGAACACTGAAGCTTTCTTT.

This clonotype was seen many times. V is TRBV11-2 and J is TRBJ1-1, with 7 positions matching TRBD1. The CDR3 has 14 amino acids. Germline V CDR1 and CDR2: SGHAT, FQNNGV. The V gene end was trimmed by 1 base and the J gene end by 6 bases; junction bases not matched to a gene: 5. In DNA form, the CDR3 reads TGTGCCAGCAGCTTAGGAGGGGGCGAAGCTGAAGCTTTCTTT. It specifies CASSLGGGEAEAFF.

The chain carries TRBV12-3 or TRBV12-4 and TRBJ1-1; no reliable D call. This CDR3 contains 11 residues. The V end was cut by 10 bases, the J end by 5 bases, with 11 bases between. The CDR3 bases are TGTGCCACTCAAGGGCGGACTGAAGCTTTCTTT. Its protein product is CATQGRTEAFF.

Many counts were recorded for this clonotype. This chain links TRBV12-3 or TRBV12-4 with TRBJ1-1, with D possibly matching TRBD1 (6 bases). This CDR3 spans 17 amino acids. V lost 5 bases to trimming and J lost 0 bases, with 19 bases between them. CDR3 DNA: TGTGCCAGCAGTCCATGGGGGGGAGGGGGGATGAACACTGAAGCTTTCTTT. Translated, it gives CASSPWGGGGMNTEAFF.

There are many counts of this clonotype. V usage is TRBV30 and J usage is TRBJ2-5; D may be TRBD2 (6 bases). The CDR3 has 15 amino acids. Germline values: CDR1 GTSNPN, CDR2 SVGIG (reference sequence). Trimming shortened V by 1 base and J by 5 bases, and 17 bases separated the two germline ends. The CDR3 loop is CAWSATQGGHETQYF. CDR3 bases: TGTGCCTGGAGTGCGACTCAGGGAGGACACGAGACCCAGTACTTC. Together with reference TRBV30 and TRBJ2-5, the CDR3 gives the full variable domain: SQTIHQWPATLVQPVGSPLSLECTVEGTSNPNLYWYRQAAGRGLQLLFYSVGIGQISSEVPQNLSASRPQDRQFILSSKKLLLSDSGFYLCAWSATQGGHETQYFGPGTRLLVL.

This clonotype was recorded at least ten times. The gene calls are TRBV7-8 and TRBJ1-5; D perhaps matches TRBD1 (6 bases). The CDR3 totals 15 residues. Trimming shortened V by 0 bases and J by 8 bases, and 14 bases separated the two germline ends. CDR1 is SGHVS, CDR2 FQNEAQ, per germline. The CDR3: CASSLAGRGLEPQHF. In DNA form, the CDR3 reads TGTGCCAGCAGCTTAGCGGGGAGGGGGTTGGAGCCCCAGCATTTT.

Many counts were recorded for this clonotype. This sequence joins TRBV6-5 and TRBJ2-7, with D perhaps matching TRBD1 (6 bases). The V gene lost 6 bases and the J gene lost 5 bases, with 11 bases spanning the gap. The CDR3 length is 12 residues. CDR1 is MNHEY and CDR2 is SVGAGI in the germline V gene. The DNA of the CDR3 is TGTGCCAGCAGGTTGACAGGAGACGAGCAGTACTTC. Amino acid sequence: CASRLTGDEQYF.

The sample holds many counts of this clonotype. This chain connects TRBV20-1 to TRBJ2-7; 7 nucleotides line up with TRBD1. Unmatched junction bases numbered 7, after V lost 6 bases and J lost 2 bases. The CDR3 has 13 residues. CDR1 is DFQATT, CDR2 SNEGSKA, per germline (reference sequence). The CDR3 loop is CSASGQRAYEQYF. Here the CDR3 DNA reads TGCAGTGCCTCGGGACAGAGGGCCTACGAGCAGTACTTC.

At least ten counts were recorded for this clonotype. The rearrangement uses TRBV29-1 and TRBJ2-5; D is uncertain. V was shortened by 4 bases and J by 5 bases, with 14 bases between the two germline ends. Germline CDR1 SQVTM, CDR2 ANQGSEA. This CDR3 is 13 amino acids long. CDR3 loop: CSVGQLSRETQYF. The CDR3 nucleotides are TGCAGCGTTGGGCAGCTCTCGAGGGAGACCCAGTACTTC.

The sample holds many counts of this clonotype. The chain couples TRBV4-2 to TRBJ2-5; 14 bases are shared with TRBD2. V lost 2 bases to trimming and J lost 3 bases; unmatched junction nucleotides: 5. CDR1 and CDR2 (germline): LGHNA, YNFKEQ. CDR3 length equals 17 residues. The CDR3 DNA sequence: TGTGCCAGCAGCCAACACGTGACTAGCGGGGGGGAAGAGACCCAGTACTTC. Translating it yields CASSQHVTSGGEETQYF.

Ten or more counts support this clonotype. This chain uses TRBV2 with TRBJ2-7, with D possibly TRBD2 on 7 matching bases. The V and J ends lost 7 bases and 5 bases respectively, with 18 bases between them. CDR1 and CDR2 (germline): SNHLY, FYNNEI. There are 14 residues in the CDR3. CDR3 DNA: TGTGCCAGCACCAACAGGGAGGGTGGGAACGAGCAGTACTTC. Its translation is CASTNREGGNEQYF.

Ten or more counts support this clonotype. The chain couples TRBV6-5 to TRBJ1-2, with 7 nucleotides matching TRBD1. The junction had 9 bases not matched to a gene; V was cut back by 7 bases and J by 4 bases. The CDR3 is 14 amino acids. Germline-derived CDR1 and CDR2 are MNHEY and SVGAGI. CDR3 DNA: TGTGCCAGCACCTGGACAGGCAAACGCTATGGCTACACCTTC. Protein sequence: CASTWTGKRYGYTF.

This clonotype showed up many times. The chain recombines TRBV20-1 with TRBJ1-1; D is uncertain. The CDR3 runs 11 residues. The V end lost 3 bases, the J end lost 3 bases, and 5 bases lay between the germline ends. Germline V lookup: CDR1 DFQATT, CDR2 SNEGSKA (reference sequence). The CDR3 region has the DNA TGCAGTGCTAGCCTGGACACTGAAGCTTTCTTT. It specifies CSASLDTEAFF.

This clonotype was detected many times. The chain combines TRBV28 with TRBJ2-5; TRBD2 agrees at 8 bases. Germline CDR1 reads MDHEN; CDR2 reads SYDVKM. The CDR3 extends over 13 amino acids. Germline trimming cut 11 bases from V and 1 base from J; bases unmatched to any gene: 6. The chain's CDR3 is CASGGVRQETQYF. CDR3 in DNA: TGTGCCTCGGGAGGGGTACGCCAAGAGACCCAGTACTTC.

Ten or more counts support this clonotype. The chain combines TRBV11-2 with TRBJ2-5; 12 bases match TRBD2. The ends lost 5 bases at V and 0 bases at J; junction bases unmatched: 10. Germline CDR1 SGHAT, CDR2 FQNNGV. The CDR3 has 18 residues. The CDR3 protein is CASSVLAGTSGYQETQYF. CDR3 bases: TGTGCCAGCAGCGTCCTCGCCGGGACTAGCGGGTACCAAGAGACCCAGTACTTC.

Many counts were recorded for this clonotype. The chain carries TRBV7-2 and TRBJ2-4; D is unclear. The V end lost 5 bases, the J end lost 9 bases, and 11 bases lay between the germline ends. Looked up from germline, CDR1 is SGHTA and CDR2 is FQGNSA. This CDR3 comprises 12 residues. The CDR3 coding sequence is TGTGCCAGCAGCCCTCGGTGGGGCATTCAGTACTTC. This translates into CASSPRWGIQYF.